This T cell receptor beta chain was identified during a study of blood T cell repertoires in COVID-19. Study-level background: Acute and convalescent COVID-19 samples came from the United States, Italy and Spain.

Seattle-derived patients entered the study during active infection and were followed longitudinally. Original handling: The assay estimated nucleated cells by amplifying reference gene primers. Generated by immunoSEQ multiplex PCR, the TCRdb table keeps only in-frame clones and is missing some. D and trimming were read from the DNA, whereas the V and J calls and clone size are those reported in that table. The sample lists some 290,000 clones; roughly 90% were seen once. The TCR sequence derives from a woman aged 40 to 50 with COVID-19, enrolled during active disease. Sample: peripheral blood.

CDR3 in amino acids: CASSLGGVSYEQYF. Written as DNA, the CDR3 is TGTGCCAGCAGCTTGGGCGGGGTCTCCTACGAGCAGTACTTC. The chain has TRBV7-2 and TRBJ2-7; a weak D match, TRBD2 (6 bases). Trimming took off 3 bases at V and 0 bases at J, with 9 bases between the two ends. Per germline, CDR1 SGHTA and CDR2 FQGNSA. The CDR3 is made up of 14 amino acids.